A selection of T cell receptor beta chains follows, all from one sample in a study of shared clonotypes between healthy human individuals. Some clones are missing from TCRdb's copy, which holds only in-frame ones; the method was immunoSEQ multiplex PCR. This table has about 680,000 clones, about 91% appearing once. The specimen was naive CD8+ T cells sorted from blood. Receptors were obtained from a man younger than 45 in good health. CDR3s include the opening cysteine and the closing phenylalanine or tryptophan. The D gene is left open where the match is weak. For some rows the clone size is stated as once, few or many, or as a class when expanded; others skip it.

TGTGCCAGCAGTTTAGGCCATCTCTATGGCTACACCTTC	CASSLGHLYGYTF	-	-	TRBV27	TRBJ1-2
TGTGCCAGCAGTCTCCGGACAAACTACGAGCAGTACTTC	CASSLRTNYEQYF	few	-	TRBV27	TRBJ2-7
TGTGCCAGCAGAGCAACGCAGACAGGGCGGATTTTCCAAGAGACCCAGTACTTC	CASRATQTGRIFQETQYF	-	TRBD1	TRBV7-9	TRBJ2-5
TGTGCCAGTAGTATTTTGGACGGGCTCTCCTACGAGCAGTACTTC	CASSILDGLSYEQYF	-	-	TRBV19	TRBJ2-7
TGTGCCAGCAGCTTGGACAGGGGGCTCATTGCTTTCTTT	CASSLDRGLIAFF	few	TRBD1	TRBV5-4	TRBJ1-1
TGTGCCAGTAGCACGGACGGGAATGAAGCTTTCTTT	CASSTDGNEAFF	-	-	TRBV19	TRBJ1-1
TGTGCCATCAGTGAAGAGGACTACGAGCAGTACTTC	CAISEEDYEQYF	-	-	TRBV10-3	TRBJ2-7
TGTGCCAGCAGTGAAAAGCTTCTGGGGACCTACCCAAAAGAGACCCAGTACTTC	CASSEKLLGTYPKETQYF	-	-	TRBV25-1	TRBJ2-5
TGTGCCAGCAGTGTAGGGAGGACTACCCTCAATGAGCAGTTCTTC	CASSVGRTTLNEQFF	few	-	TRBV28	TRBJ2-1
TGTGCCAGTAGTATAAACAGAGGAGAGACCCAGTACTTC	CASSINRGETQYF	-	-	TRBV19	TRBJ2-5
TGTGCCAGCAGCACCCGGGACGGGCAAGGGCAGCCCCAGCATTTT	CASSTRDGQGQPQHF	-	-	TRBV9	TRBJ1-5
TGCGCCAGCAGTGCGGCAGGGGCGCGGGAGACCCAGTACTTC	CASSAAGARETQYF	-	-	TRBV5-1	TRBJ2-5
TGTGCCAGCAGGATAGGACAGGGGATTTGGCAGCCCCAGCATTTT	CASRIGQGIWQPQHF	-	TRBD1	TRBV6-1	TRBJ1-5
TGTGCCAGCAGCCGGGACAGTCTTACCTACGAGCAGTACTTC	CASSRDSLTYEQYF	-	TRBD1	TRBV5-4	TRBJ2-7
TGTGCCAGCCCCGGGGGGGGACTAGAGAACAATGAGCAGTTCTTC	CASPGGGLENNEQFF	-	TRBD2	TRBV2	TRBJ2-1
TGTGCCAGCAGCGCCCGGGGGGGGCTGGTTGATGGAAACACCATATATTTT	CASSARGGLVDGNTIYF	-	-	TRBV7-9	TRBJ1-3
TGTGCCTGGAGTGTACGCCAGGACTCTGGAAACACCATATATTTT	CAWSVRQDSGNTIYF	-	-	TRBV30	TRBJ1-3
TGTGCCAGCAGCAACTCAAGACTAGCGGTCAGCACAGATACGCAGTATTTT	CASSNSRLAVSTDTQYF	-	TRBD2	TRBV9	TRBJ2-3
TGTGCCAGCAGTTTACAATTCAGCAATCAGCCCCAGCATTTT	CASSLQFSNQPQHF	-	-	TRBV27	TRBJ1-5
TGTGCCAGCAGTTTCAGGGGTGAGACCTACGAGCAGTACTTC	CASSFRGETYEQYF	-	-	TRBV27	TRBJ2-7
TGTGCCAGCAGCTTAGCGAAGGGTGAAAGCTACGAGCAGTACTTC	CASSLAKGESYEQYF	-	-	TRBV7-6	TRBJ2-7
TGTGCCAGCCTGGGACAGGGGGCCTACGAGCAGTACTTC	CASLGQGAYEQYF	-	TRBD1	TRBV19	TRBJ2-7
TGTGCCAGCAGTAGGCGGTGGGGGCCGGGGGAGACCCAGTACTTC	CASSRRWGPGETQYF	-	-	TRBV7-2	TRBJ2-5
TGCGCCAGCAGCCAATTCACAGGCCCAACTAATGAAAAACTGTTTTTT	CASSQFTGPTNEKLFF	-	-	TRBV4-1	TRBJ1-4
TGTGCCAGCAGGTTCAAGGGACACAAGCAAGAGACCCAGTACTTC	CASRFKGHKQETQYF	-	-	TRBV11-2	TRBJ2-5
TGTGCCAGCAGCGCCACCGGACTTCTCAAGGATGAGCAGTTCTTC	CASSATGLLKDEQFF	-	-	TRBV9	TRBJ2-1
TGTGCCAGCAGCCTACAGACTTCCTCCAATGAGCAGTTCTTC	CASSLQTSSNEQFF	-	-	TRBV7-9	TRBJ2-1
TGTGCCAGCAGTGCGACTCGGAACACCGGGGAGCTGTTTTTT	CASSATRNTGELFF	-	-	TRBV28	TRBJ2-2
TGTGCCATCAGTGAGAGGGGACTCGAGCAGTACTTC	CAISERGLEQYF	once	-	TRBV10-3	TRBJ2-7
TGTGCCAGCAGTTACTCCGGTCAAAACAATGAGCAGTTCTTC	CASSYSGQNNEQFF	-	-	TRBV6-6	TRBJ2-1
TGCGCCAGCAGCCAAGATCCCGGGGACATGGGGACCCAGTACTTC	CASSQDPGDMGTQYF	-	-	TRBV4-1	TRBJ2-5
TGCGCCAGCAGCCAAGAGGGTGGGAGGGCCGCAAATGAGCAGTTCTTC	CASSQEGGRAANEQFF	-	TRBD2	TRBV4-3	TRBJ2-1
TGTGCCATCGGTCCCGACTACACCTTC	CAIGPDYTF	-	-	TRBV10-3	TRBJ1-2
TGCAGCGTTGTTAGCGTAAAGGGGAATGAGCAGTTCTTC	CSVVSVKGNEQFF	-	-	TRBV29-1	TRBJ2-1
TGTGCCACCAGCAGAGATCGGTCTTCTCTGTTTACCTACGAGCAGTACTTC	CATSRDRSSLFTYEQYF	-	-	TRBV15	TRBJ2-7
TGTGCCAGCAGGATGGGAGGGGCAGGAGAGACCCAGTACTTC	CASRMGGAGETQYF	-	TRBD2	TRBV5-5	TRBJ2-5
TGTGCCAGCAGTTTCTCCAGGGACAGGGAAGGAGATGAGCAGTTCTTC	CASSFSRDREGDEQFF	-	TRBD1	TRBV28	TRBJ2-1
TGTGCCAGCAGTTACTCACCCACAGGGGGATCCGAGCAGTACTTC	CASSYSPTGGSEQYF	-	TRBD1	TRBV6-6	TRBJ2-7
TGTGCCAGCAGTTCCTACATGGGGGGGAATCAGCCCCAGCATTTT	CASSSYMGGNQPQHF	-	-	TRBV27	TRBJ1-5
TGTGCCAGCAGCCCAAGGACTAGCGGGGGGAGCTCCTACAATGAGCAGTTCTTC	CASSPRTSGGSSYNEQFF	once	TRBD2	TRBV7-9	TRBJ2-1
TGTGCCTGGAATACGTTGACCGGGGAGCTGTTTTTT	CAWNTLTGELFF	once	-	TRBV30	TRBJ2-2
TGTGCCTGGGTGGGTGGACAGAACTTAGCTTTCTTT	CAWVGGQNLAFF	-	-	TRBV30	TRBJ1-1
TGTGCCAGCAGTCTAGCGGCTACCTACGAGCAGTACTTC	CASSLAATYEQYF	-	TRBD2	TRBV27	TRBJ2-7
TGTGCCAGCAGCACTCGGACCGGGACTAGCGGGTCCAGCTCCTACAATGAGCAGTTCTTC	CASSTRTGTSGSSSYNEQFF	-	TRBD2	TRBV9	TRBJ2-1